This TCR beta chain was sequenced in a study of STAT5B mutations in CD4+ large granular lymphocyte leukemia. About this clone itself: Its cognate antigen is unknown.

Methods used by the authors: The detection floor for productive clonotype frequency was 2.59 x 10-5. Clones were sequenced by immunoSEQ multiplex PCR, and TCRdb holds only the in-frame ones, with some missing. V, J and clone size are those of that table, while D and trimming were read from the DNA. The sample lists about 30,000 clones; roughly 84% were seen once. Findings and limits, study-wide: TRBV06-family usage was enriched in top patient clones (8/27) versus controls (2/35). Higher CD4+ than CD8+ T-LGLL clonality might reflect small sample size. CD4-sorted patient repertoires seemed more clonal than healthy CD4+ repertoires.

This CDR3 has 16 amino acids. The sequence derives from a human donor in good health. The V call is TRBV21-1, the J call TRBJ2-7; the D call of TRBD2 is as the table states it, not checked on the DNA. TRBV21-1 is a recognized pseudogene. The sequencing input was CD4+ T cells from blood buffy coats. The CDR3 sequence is CASSTTGTSGKYEQYF. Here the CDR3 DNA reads TGTGCCAGCAGCACCACAGGGACTAGCGGGAAATACGAGCAGTACTTC.